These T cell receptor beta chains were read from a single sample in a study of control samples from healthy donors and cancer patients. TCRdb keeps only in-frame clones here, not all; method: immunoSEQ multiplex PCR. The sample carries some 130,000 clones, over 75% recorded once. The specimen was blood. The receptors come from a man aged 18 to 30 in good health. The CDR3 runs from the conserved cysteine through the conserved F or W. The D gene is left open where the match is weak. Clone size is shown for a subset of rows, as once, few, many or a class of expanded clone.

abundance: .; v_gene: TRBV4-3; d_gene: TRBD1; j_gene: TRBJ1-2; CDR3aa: CASSPGTGAKQNYGYTF; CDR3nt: TGCGCCAGCAGCCCGGGGACAGGGGCCAAACAGAACTATGGCTACACCTTC
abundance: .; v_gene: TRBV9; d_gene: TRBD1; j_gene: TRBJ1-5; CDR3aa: CASSFHRGDNQPQHF; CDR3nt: TGTGCCAGCAGCTTCCACAGGGGTGACAATCAGCCCCAGCATTTT
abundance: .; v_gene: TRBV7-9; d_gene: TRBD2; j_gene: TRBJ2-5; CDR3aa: CASSQLAGEWKETQYF; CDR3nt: TGTGCCAGCAGCCAACTAGCGGGAGAGTGGAAAGAGACCCAGTACTTC
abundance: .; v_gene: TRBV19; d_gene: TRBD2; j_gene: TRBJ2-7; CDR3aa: CASSITSGGATYEQYF; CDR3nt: TGTGCCAGTAGTATCACTAGCGGGGGGGCCACCTACGAGCAGTACTTC
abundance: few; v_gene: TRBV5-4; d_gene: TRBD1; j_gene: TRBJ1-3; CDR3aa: CASSQATGKGGNTIYF; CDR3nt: TGTGCCAGCAGCCAAGCGACAGGGAAGGGAGGAAACACCATATATTTT
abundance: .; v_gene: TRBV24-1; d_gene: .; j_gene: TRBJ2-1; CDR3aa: CATRGANEQFF; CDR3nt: TGTGCCACCAGGGGGGCCAATGAGCAGTTCTTC
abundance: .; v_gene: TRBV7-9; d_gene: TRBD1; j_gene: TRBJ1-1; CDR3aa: CASSFQDRDEAFF; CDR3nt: TGTGCCAGCAGCTTTCAGGACAGGGATGAAGCTTTCTTT
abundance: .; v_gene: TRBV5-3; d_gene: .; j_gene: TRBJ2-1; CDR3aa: CAGGREPYNEQFF; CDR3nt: TGTGCCGGGGGGCGGGAACCCTACAATGAGCAGTTCTTC
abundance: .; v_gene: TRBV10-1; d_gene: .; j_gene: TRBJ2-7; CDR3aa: CASSGWSRPGEQYF; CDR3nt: TGCGCCAGCAGTGGTTGGAGCCGGCCCGGGGAGCAGTACTTC
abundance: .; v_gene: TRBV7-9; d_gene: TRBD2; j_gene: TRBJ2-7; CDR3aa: CASINSGGRYEQYF; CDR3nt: TGTGCCAGCATCAATAGCGGGGGAAGGTACGAGCAGTACTTC
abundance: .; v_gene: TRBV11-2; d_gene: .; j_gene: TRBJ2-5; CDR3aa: CASSLGFGGSYQETQYF; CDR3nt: TGTGCCAGCAGCTTGGGGTTTGGCGGATCGTACCAAGAGACCCAGTACTTC
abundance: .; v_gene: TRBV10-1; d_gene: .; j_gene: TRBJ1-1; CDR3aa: CASSEYGWTEAFF; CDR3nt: TGCGCCAGCAGTGAGTACGGGTGGACTGAAGCTTTCTTT
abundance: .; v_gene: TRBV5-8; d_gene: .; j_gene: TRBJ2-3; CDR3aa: CASSLGASGTDTQYF; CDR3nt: TGTGCCAGCAGCTTAGGGGCTTCGGGCACAGATACGCAGTATTTT
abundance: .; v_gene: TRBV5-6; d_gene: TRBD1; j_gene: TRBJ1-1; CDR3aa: CASRPGGGTEAFF; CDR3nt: TGTGCCAGCAGACCAGGGGGTGGCACTGAAGCTTTCTTT
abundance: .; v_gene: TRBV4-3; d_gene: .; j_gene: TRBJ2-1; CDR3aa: CASSQEWTNSYNEQFF; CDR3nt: TGCGCCAGCAGCCAAGAGTGGACTAACTCCTACAATGAGCAGTTCTTC
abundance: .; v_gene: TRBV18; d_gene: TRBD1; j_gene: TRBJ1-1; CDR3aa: CASSPNGGTVNTEAFF; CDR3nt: TGTGCCAGCTCACCAAATGGGGGGACAGTGAACACTGAAGCTTTCTTT
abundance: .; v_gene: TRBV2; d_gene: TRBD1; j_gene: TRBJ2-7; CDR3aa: CASSPRDRAYEQYF; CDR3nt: TGTGCCAGCAGTCCCCGGGACAGGGCTTACGAGCAGTACTTC
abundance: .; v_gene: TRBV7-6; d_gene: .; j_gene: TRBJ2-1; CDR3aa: CASSPPANGVEQFF; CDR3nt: TGTGCCAGCAGCCCCCCGGCCAACGGGGTTGAGCAGTTCTTC
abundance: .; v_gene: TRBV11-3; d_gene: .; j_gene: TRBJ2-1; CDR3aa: CASSSRQSSYNEQFF; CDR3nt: TGTGCCAGCAGCTCCCGTCAGAGCTCCTACAATGAGCAGTTCTTC
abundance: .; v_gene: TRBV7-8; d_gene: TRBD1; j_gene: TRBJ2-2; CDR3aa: CASSSRDRHTGELFF; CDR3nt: TGTGCCAGCAGCTCCCGGGACAGGCACACCGGGGAGCTGTTTTTT
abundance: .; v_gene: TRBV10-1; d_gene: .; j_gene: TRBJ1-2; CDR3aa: CASPPVNYGYTF; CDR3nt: TGCGCCTCTCCCCCCGTGAACTATGGCTACACCTTC
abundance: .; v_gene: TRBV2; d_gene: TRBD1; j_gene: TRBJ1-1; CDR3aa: CASRGTGDSPEAFF; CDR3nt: TGTGCCAGCAGAGGGACAGGAGATAGTCCTGAAGCTTTCTTT
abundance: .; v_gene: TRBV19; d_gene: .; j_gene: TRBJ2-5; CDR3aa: CASSILGVAAQETQYF; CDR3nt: TGTGCCAGTAGTATTTTGGGGGTGGCTGCTCAAGAGACCCAGTACTTC
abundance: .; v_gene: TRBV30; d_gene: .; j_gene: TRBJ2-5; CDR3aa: CARSGPPETQYF; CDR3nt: TGTGCCAGATCTGGCCCCCCAGAGACCCAGTACTTC
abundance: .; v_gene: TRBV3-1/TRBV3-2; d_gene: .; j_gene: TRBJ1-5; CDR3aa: CASSLSTGYSNQPQHF; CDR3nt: TGTGCCAGCAGCCTGTCGACAGGCTATAGCAATCAGCCCCAGCATTTT
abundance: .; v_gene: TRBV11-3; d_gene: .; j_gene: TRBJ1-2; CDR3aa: CASSLKDYSQGYTF; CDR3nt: TGTGCCAGCAGCTTAAAAGATTACTCGCAGGGCTACACCTTC
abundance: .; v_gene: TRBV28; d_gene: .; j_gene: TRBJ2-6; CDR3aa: CASSPLAARGSSGANVLTF; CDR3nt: TGTGCCAGCAGCCCGCTGGCGGCTCGAGGTAGCTCTGGGGCCAACGTCCTGACTTTC
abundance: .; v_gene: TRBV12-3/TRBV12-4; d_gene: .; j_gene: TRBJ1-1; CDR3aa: CASSFSRNTEAFF; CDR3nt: TGTGCCAGCAGTTTTTCCAGGAACACTGAAGCTTTCTTT
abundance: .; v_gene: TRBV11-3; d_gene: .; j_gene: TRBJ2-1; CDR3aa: CASSPYGDNEQFF; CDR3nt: TGTGCCAGCAGCCCCTATGGGGACAATGAGCAGTTCTTC
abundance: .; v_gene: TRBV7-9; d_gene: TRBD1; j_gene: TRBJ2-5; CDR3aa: CASSPGGRIQETQYF; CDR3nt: TGTGCCAGCAGCCCAGGGGGCAGAATCCAAGAGACCCAGTACTTC
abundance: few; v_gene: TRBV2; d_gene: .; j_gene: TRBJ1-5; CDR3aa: CATRTAANNQPQHF; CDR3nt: TGTGCCACCCGGACAGCTGCTAACAATCAGCCCCAGCATTTT
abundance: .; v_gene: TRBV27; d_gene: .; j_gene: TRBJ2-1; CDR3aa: CATQTRSGAYNEQFF; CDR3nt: TGTGCCACCCAGACCCGGTCGGGGGCCTACAATGAGCAGTTCTTC
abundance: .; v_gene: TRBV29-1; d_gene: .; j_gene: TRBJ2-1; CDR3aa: CSGSIRGADEQFF; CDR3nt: TGCAGCGGTTCTATTCGGGGAGCGGATGAGCAGTTCTTC
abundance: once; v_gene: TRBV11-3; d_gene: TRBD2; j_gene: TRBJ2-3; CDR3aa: CASSPGTSGKSPDTQYF; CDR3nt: TGTGCCAGCAGCCCCGGGACTAGCGGGAAGAGTCCAGATACGCAGTATTTT
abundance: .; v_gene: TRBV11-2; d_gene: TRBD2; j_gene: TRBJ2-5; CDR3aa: CASSLDGRAYQETQYF; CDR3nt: TGTGCCAGCAGCTTAGACGGGAGGGCGTACCAAGAGACCCAGTACTTC
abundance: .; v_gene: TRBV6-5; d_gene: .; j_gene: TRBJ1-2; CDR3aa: CASRWAAYGYTF; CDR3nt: TGTGCCAGCAGGTGGGCAGCCTATGGCTACACCTTC
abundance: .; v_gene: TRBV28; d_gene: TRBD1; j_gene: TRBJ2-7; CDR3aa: CASGETGESLYEQYF; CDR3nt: TGTGCCAGCGGAGAAACAGGGGAATCGCTCTATGAGCAGTACTTC
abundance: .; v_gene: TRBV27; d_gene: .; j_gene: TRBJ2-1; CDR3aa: CASSLRAALPNEQFF; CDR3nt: TGTGCCAGCAGTTTGCGGGCCGCCCTGCCCAATGAGCAGTTCTTC
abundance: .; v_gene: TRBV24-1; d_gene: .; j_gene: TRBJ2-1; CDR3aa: CATSAAAYNEQFF; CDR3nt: TGTGCCACCAGTGCTGCAGCCTACAATGAGCAGTTCTTC
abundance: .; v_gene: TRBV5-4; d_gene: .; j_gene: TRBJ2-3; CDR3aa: CASSPGRRTSTDTQYF; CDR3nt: TGTGCCAGCAGCCCCGGGCGGCGGACTAGCACAGATACGCAGTATTTT
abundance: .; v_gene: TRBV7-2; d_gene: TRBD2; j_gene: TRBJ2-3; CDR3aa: CASSLELAGGFWHTQYF; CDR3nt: TGTGCCAGCAGCTTAGAACTAGCGGGAGGGTTCTGGCATACGCAGTATTTT